The TCR beta chain described here comes from a study of shared clonotypes between healthy human individuals. Background on the study: Donors had three CD4 naive, three CD4 memory, two CD8 naive and one CD8 memory plate apiece. General study results and limits: The represented genetic and exposure-history diversity was limited by the small number of donors.

For this clone: Its matching antigen is unknown.

Clones were read by immunoSEQ multiplex PCR, and TCRdb kept only the in-frame ones, dropping some. The data hold more than 900,000 clones, with around 78% observed a single time. The CDR3 consists of 15 residues. Germline V gene sequence: CDR1 WSHSY, CDR2 SAAADI. Losses at the gene ends were 10 bases for V and 2 bases for J; bases not matched to a gene: 11. Recent acute infections and vaccinations were absent in the healthy HIV-negative adult donors. CD4+ cells yielded CD45RA+ naive and CD45RA-negative memory subsets. The sequence was collected from a man between 18 and 29 years old in good health. Some clones in this sample may be carry-over from other donors' samples. The gene calls are TRBV10-2 and TRBJ1-5; 7 nucleotides line up with TRBD1. Sequenced material: memory CD4+ T cells from PBMCs. The subset: CD45RA-negative fraction. The CDR3 DNA is TGCGCCATTCTGGGAGGGGGCGAGGGCAATCAGCCCCAGCATTTT. This translates into CAILGGGEGNQPQHF.